A single T cell receptor beta chain is shown here with its context. V dropped 4 bases and J dropped 0 bases, with 11 bases sitting between them. In germline, CDR1 is KGHDR, CDR2 SFDVKD. This CDR3 is built from 15 residues. Clones were sequenced by immunoSEQ multiplex PCR, and TCRdb holds only the in-frame ones, with some missing. The profile shows some 70,000 clones, about 90% of them singletons. The sample comes from a study of blood T cell repertoires in COVID-19. The receptor was derived from a woman aged 55-70 years with COVID-19, enrolled during active disease. The chain recombines TRBV24-1 with TRBJ2-5, with D tentatively TRBD1 (6 bases). The sequenced sample was peripheral blood. CDR3 residues: CATSEPTGDQETQYF. The CDR3 region has the DNA TGTGCCACCAGTGAACCGACAGGCGACCAAGAGACCCAGTACTTC.